In this sample, the clone carrying this T cell receptor beta chain turned up once. This CDR3 is built from 12 residues. Germline loops: CDR1 SGHNT, CDR2 YYREEE (reference sequence). V was pared by 3 bases and J by 3 bases, with 6 bases between. The data were obtained in a study of Ad26.COV2.S vaccination and SARS-CoV-2 variants. Treatment in this sample: around 19 received Ad26.COV2.S at low or high dose, single or two shots; 5 received placebo; per-sample allocation not given. Each sample was drawn 63 days after the first injection (of vaccine or placebo). Here immunoSEQ multiplex PCR was the method, and the copy in TCRdb shows in-frame clones only, minus some. Of 400,000 to 500,000 clones in the sample, roughly nine tenths were seen once.

Specimen: peripheral blood, collected in a trial of Ad26.COV2.S vaccine versus placebo. The genes are TRBV5-4 and TRBJ1-2; no clear D gene. This clonotype originated in a person between 18 and 65 years old who received the Ad26.COV2.S COVID-19 vaccine or a placebo. The CDR3 region is CASSWSYYGYTF. CDR3 coding DNA: TGTGCCAGCAGCTGGAGCTACTATGGCTACACCTTC.